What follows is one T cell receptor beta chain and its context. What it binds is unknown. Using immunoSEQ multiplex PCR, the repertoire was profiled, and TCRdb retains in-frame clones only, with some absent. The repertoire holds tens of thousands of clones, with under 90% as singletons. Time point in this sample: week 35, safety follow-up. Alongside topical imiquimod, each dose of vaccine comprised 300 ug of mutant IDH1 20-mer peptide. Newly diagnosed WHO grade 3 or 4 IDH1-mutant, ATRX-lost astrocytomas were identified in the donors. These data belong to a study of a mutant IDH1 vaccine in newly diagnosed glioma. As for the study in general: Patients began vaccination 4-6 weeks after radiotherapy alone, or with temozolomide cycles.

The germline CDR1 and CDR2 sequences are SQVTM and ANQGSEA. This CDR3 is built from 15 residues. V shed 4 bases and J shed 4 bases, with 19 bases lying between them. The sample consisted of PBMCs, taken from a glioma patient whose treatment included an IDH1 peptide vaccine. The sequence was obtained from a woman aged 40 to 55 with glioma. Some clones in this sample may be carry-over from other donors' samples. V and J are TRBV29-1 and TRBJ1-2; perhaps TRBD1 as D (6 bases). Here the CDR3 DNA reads TGCAGCGTTGCGGAACCCAGGGGCAGGAGCTATGGCTACACCTTC. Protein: CSVAEPRGRSYGYTF.